This T cell receptor (beta chain) was sequenced for a study of shared clonotypes between healthy human individuals. General study results and limits: The diversity represented, both genetic and in exposure history, was limited by few donors. When naive CD4 clonotypes were compared across four donors, roughly 4.9% were shared.

This clone was seen once. The target antigen is unknown. The germline gives CDR1 SGDLS, CDR2 YYNGEE. The CDR3 has 14 residues. Trimming left V 2 bases short and J 2 bases short, with 11 bases between. As handled by the study authors: As immunoSEQ supplied junction-only sequences (without quality scores), filtering differed. Profiling relied on immunoSEQ multiplex PCR, and the TCRdb table lists in-frame clones only, not all of them. The V and J calls and the clone size are those of that table, but D and trimming were determined from the DNA. The top ten hold approximately 0.45% of the sample, which has about 1.5 million clones, approximately 98% seen once.

The chain couples TRBV9 to TRBJ2-7; D is unclear. The clonotype was recovered from a man aged 25-45 years in good health. The material sequenced was naive CD4+ T cells sorted from blood. Regarding subset: CD45RA+ positively selected. CDR3 in amino acids: CASSVRTDTYEQYF. Written as DNA, the CDR3 is TGTGCCAGCAGCGTTAGGACGGATACCTACGAGCAGTACTTC.